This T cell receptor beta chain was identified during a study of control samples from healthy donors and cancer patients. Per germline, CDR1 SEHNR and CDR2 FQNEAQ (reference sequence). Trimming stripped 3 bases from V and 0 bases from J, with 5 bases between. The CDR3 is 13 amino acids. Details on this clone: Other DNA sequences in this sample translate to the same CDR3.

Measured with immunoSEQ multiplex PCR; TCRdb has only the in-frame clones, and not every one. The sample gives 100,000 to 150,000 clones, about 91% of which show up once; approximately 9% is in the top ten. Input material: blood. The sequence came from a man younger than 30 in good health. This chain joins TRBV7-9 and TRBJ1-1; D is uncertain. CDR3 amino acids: CASSFQLNTEAFF. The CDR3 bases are TGTGCCAGCAGCTTCCAGCTGAACACTGAAGCTTTCTTT.